These 4 T cell receptor beta chains came from one sample sequenced in a study of OX40 agonist ivuxolimab in advanced cancers. Sequenced by immunoSEQ multiplex PCR; TCRdb stores in-frame clones only, minus some. The repertoire includes around 76,000 clones, around 83% of them detected once, and 8% sits in the top ten. Specimen: CD4+ or CD8+ T cells sorted from blood, collected in a trial of the OX40 agonist ivuxolimab. Receptors originate from an adult with an advanced solid tumor such as melanoma, head and neck, liver or kidney cancer.

The rearrangement joins TRBV28 to TRBJ1-5; weak D call: TRBD1 (6 bases). V was trimmed by 4 bases and J by 11 bases, leaving 18 bases between them. Germline V gene lookup returns CDR1 MDHEN and CDR2 SYDVKM. There are 14 residues in the CDR3. CDR3: CASSSLGGGRTQHF. The CDR3, as DNA: TGTGCCAGCAGTTCCTTGGGAGGGGGGCGGACCCAGCATTTT.

The rearrangement joins TRBV7-2 to TRBJ1-6; perhaps TRBD1 as D (6 bases). The CDR3 has 15 residues. Between the trimmed V and J ends, which lost 5 bases and 9 bases, there was a span of 17 bases. Germline V gene lookup returns CDR1 SGHTA and CDR2 FQGNSA. The CDR3: CASSQQRGALSPLHF. The CDR3 nucleotides are TGTGCCAGCAGCCAGCAGAGGGGGGCGCTTTCACCCCTCCACTTT.

As regards this clone: Within the sample, other DNA sequences also encode this same CDR3. J is TRBJ1-5 and V is TRBV18; 9 nucleotides align to TRBD1. After removal of 3 bases from V and 2 bases from J, the junction contained 2 bases not matched to a gene. The germline gives CDR1 KGHSH, CDR2 LQKENI. CDR3 length: 15 amino acids. For the CDR3, the DNA is TGTGCCAGCTCACCGGACAGGGGTGGCAATCAGCCCCAGCATTTT. This gives the protein CASSPDRGGNQPQHF.

Note on this clone: Other DNA variants within this sample encode the same CDR3. The CDR3 loop reads CAISESGGTRETQYF. The CDR3 nucleotides read TGTGCCATCAGTGAGTCAGGAGGGACTCGGGAGACCCAGTACTTC. The chain employs TRBV10-3 and TRBJ2-5; D possibly corresponds to TRBD2 (6 bases). The germline V gene encodes CDR1 ENHRY and CDR2 SYGVKD. CDR3 length equals 15 residues. With 0 bases removed from V and 5 bases from J, the gap between germline ends came to 13 bases.